This TCR beta chain was captured in a study of blood T cell repertoires in COVID-19. About the research overall: The analysed material was cDNA or gDNA that came from T cells, B-cell-depleted T cells, or PBMCs.

This clone was recorded once. The germline gives CDR1 MGHRA, CDR2 YSYEKL. This CDR3 is built from 16 residues. The ends were cut back, 5 bases at V and 0 bases at J, with 15 bases in the middle. TCRdb keeps only in-frame clones here, not all; method: immunoSEQ multiplex PCR. Here the sample spans a few hundred thousand clones, approximately 83% being singletons. Sequencing was done on a sample of peripheral blood. This TCR came from a person aged 70 to 85 with COVID-19, enrolled during active disease. The rearrangement links TRBV4-1 to TRBJ2-3; D is possibly TRBD2 (5 bases). The CDR3 sequence is CASSGLTRTSTDTQYF. The CDR3 nucleotides read TGCGCCAGCAGCGGACTCACGAGGACCAGCACAGATACGCAGTATTTT.